This TCR beta chain was sequenced during a study of cytomegalovirus exposure and HLA in healthy donors. This clone has just a few counts. Its antigen remains unknown. Study-wide results and caveats: Immune exposure information comprised only CMV serostatus. Reported performance of the classifier showed diagnosis of cytomegalovirus status with high specificity and sensitivity. The authors judged a highly shared variant cluster likely a sequencing artifact.

All donors participated as healthy donors of bone marrow. Germline CDR1 PRHDT, CDR2 FYEKMQ (reference sequence). V was pared by 4 bases and J by 2 bases, with 15 bases between. The CDR3 runs 15 residues. Primers for the PCR totalled 60 Vbeta and 13 Jbeta. Sequencing used immunoSEQ multiplex PCR; TCRdb keeps in-frame clones, though not all of them. The sample gives roughly 100,000 clones, about four fifths of which show up once; around 1.2% is in the top ten. This TCR was sampled from a man between 25 and 39 years old in good health and CMV-seronegative. The specimen was PBMCs. V and J are TRBV13 and TRBJ2-7; TRBD2 is a possible D gene (6 bases). The DNA for the CDR3 is TGTGCCAGCAGCTGGCAAGGAGGGGTCCCCTACGAGCAGTACTTC. Protein product: CASSWQGGVPYEQYF.